This T cell receptor (beta chain) was recorded in a study of blood T cell repertoires in COVID-19. Method: immunoSEQ multiplex PCR; TCRdb's copy keeps in-frame clones and lacks some. This sample has about 26,000 clones, with roughly nine tenths found just once. The V and J ends lost 4 bases and 7 bases, in that order; junction bases with no gene match: 7. CDR1 and CDR2 (germline): SGHRS, YFSETQ. CDR3 length: 15 residues. This TCR derives from a human donor in a cohort sampled during active COVID-19. The V call is TRBV5-1, the J call TRBJ2-1, with TRBD2 matching over 11 bases. The material sequenced was peripheral blood. CDR3: CASSPTLAGGNEQFF. Here the CDR3 DNA reads TGCGCCAGCAGCCCGACCCTAGCGGGGGGTAATGAGCAGTTCTTC. The full variable domain, with the rest looked up from reference TRBV5-1 and TRBJ2-1, is KAGVTQTPRYLIKTRGQQVTLSCSPISGHRSVSWYQQTPGQGLQFLFEYFSETQRNKGNFPGRFSGRQFSNSRSEMNVSTLELGDSALYLCASSPTLAGGNEQFFGPGTRLTVL.